These 4 T cell receptor beta chains originate from one sample sequenced in a study of cytomegalovirus exposure and HLA in healthy donors (dated by TCRdb to 2015 to 2018). Library prep was done by the immunoSEQ multiplex PCR assay. The multiplex PCR relied on a mix of 60 forward primers for TCR Vbeta segments and 13 reverse primers for TCR Jbeta segments. The clones in this table, taken by TCRdb from immuneACCESS, are in-frame only. Not every clone is retained; where verified, under half of the shortfall comes from an unresolved V gene, and the cause of the rest is unknown. This sample comprises 99,000 or so clones, roughly 15% of them detected only once. The top ten constitute roughly 0.89% of the sample. The sequenced material came from PBMCs. These receptors all come from a female donor in good health and CMV-seronegative.

In its sample, this clone was seen a few times. The V call is TRBV28, the J call TRBJ2-2; D is possibly TRBD1 (5 bases). Germline values: CDR1 MDHEN, CDR2 SYDVKM. The ends were cut back, 6 bases at V and 6 bases at J, with 17 bases in the middle. CDR3 length equals 15 residues. CDR3 in DNA: TGTGCCAGCAGCCAGCTCTTAGGGGCAGCCGGGGAGCTGTTTTTT. Its protein product is CASSQLLGAAGELFF.

The chain links TRBV21-1 to TRBJ1-6; TRBD1 is the table's D call, not checked against the DNA. TRBV21-1 is a recognized pseudogene. The CDR3 is 13 residues long. CDR3 sequence reads: CARVQANNSPLHF. In DNA, the CDR3 is TGTGCCAGAGTACAGGCAAATAATTCACCCCTCCACTTT.

This clone was seen only a few times. The gene calls are TRBV10-2 and TRBJ2-7; 8 nucleotides agree with TRBD1. Germline V lookup: CDR1 WSHSY, CDR2 SAAADI. V dropped 6 bases and J dropped 5; count of bases not matched to a gene: 9. The CDR3 is made up of 14 amino acids. This CDR3 reads CASSSRTGNNEQYF. In DNA form, the CDR3 reads TGCGCCAGCAGCTCCCGGACAGGGAACAACGAGCAGTACTTC.

This clone was observed a few times. This chain connects TRBV5-1 to TRBJ1-2; unclear D gene. The ends were cut back, 6 bases at V and 1 base at J, with 7 bases in the middle. The CDR3 is 12 residues long. CDR1 is SGHRS and CDR2 is YFSETQ in the germline V gene. The CDR3 sequence: CASMGSNYGYTF. CDR3 DNA: TGCGCCAGCATGGGGAGTAACTATGGCTACACCTTC.